The clone carrying this T cell receptor beta chain was detected a few times. What it binds is not known. TCRdb itself ran the reads through MiXCR, one entry per CDR3 protein. The repertoire holds about a million distinct CDR3 sequences, with approximately 32% as singletons. The sample comes from a study of T cell repertoires in cytomegalovirus infection. Background on the study: Recently identified HLA-C-restricted CMV epitopes were used, and well-studied HLA-B-restricted CMV epitopes were used as well. Public TCR beta signatures were indicative of both CMV infection and a matching HLA type. Study-wide findings and caveats: HLA-C-restricted CMV clonotypes gave the most frequent clonotype in two of eight donors. People with CMV and the relevant HLA were identified by cumulative public TCR beta family frequency.

Germline values: CDR1 SNHLY, CDR2 FYNNEI. The CDR3 extends over 12 amino acids. V lost 7 bases and J lost 5, with 12 bases in between. Sequencing used cultured CD8+ T cells from PBMCs, obtained from culture after CMV antigen stimulation. The clonotype comes from a human donor in good health (CMV status not recorded). Some clones in this sample may be carry-over from other donors' samples. The J gene is TRBJ2-7, the V gene TRBV2; D gene unclear. DNA for the CDR3: TGTGCCAGCATTCTAGGACGGAACGAGCAGTACGTC. Its protein is CASILGRNEQYV.